These 23 T cell receptor beta chains were all obtained from the same sample, sequenced in a study of blood T cell repertoires in COVID-19. Data came from immunoSEQ multiplex PCR; TCRdb stores just in-frame clones and leaves some out. The table has about 140,000 clones, around 84% seen once; the top ten hold 8.5% to 9%. Sequenced material: peripheral blood. These receptors all come from a man aged 25 to 45 with COVID-19, enrolled during active disease.

This chain links TRBV18 with TRBJ1-6; D gene unclear. The V end lost 6 bases, the J end lost 6 bases, and 15 bases lay between the germline ends. Germline V gene lookup returns CDR1 KGHSH and CDR2 LQKENI. This CDR3 contains 15 residues. CDR3 nucleotides: TGTGCCAGCTCCCCCGGGGTGAGGCTTAATTCACCCCTCCACTTT. It translates to CASSPGVRLNSPLHF.

The CDR3 coding sequence is TGTGCCAGCAGCCTCGGACTAGCGCCTGCCTACGAGCAGTACTTC. Translated: CASSLGLAPAYEQYF. The chain joins TRBV5-6 to TRBJ2-7; TRBD2 agrees at 9 bases. Germline CDR1 and CDR2: SGHDT and YYEEEE. J lost 2 bases, V lost 4 bases, and 7 bases had no gene match. The CDR3 is made up of 15 amino acids.

On this clone itself: Additional DNA sequences in this sample encode the identical CDR3. The chain combines TRBV9 with TRBJ2-3; the D is unclear. Trimming stripped 0 bases from V and 6 bases from J, with 8 bases between. Germline CDR1 is SGDLS and CDR2 is YYNGEE. The CDR3 spans 13 residues. The CDR3 reads CASSVVGEDTQYF. The CDR3 nucleotides are TGTGCCAGCAGCGTAGTCGGAGAGGATACGCAGTATTTT.

The V gene is TRBV28, the J gene TRBJ1-5; D may be TRBD1 (5 bases). The V gene lost 6 bases and the J gene lost 1 base, with 16 bases spanning the gap. The CDR3 is made up of 16 amino acids. Germline loops: CDR1 MDHEN, CDR2 SYDVKM. The CDR3 loop is CASSLKTGTSNQPQHF. As DNA, the CDR3 is TGTGCCAGCAGCCTTAAAACAGGTACCAGCAATCAGCCCCAGCATTTT.

This chain uses TRBV6-2 or TRBV6-3 with TRBJ2-7, with D perhaps TRBD1 (6 bases). CDR3 size: 14 residues. Germline V lookup: CDR1 MNHEY, CDR2 SVGEGT. Trimming pared 0 bases from V and 3 bases from J, leaving 9 bases between. The CDR3 loop reads CASSYSGAVYEQYF. The DNA for the CDR3 is TGTGCCAGCAGTTACTCGGGGGCTGTCTACGAGCAGTACTTC.

This chain joins TRBV4-1 and TRBJ2-6, with TRBD1 as a possible D gene (5 bases). CDR3 length: 15 amino acids. V was clipped by 0 bases and J by 4 bases, with 7 bases between them. Germline-derived CDR1 and CDR2 are MGHRA and YSYEKL. CDR3 in DNA: TGCGCCAGCAGCCAAGAGGGGCTCGGGGCCAACGTCCTGACTTTC. Translation gives CASSQEGLGANVLTF.

The genes are TRBV6-1 and TRBJ2-3; 7 bases agree with TRBD1. The CDR3 covers 14 residues. J was trimmed by 4 bases and V by 0 bases; bases with no gene match: 1. Germline V gene sequence: CDR1 MNHNS, CDR2 SASEGT. The CDR3 region is CASSEATGADTQYF. The CDR3 coding sequence is TGTGCCAGCAGTGAAGCAACAGGGGCAGATACGCAGTATTTT.

V gene TRBV28 combines with J gene TRBJ2-7; 9 nucleotides line up with TRBD2. V shed 8 bases, J shed 2 bases, and the junction held 13 bases outside the gene matches. The CDR3 consists of 16 residues. Germline V gives CDR1 MDHEN, CDR2 SYDVKM. The CDR3 bases are TGTGCCAGCGGCGGGGGGGGCGAGAGCGTCACCTACGAGCAGTACTTC. Its translation: CASGGGGESVTYEQYF.

This chain connects TRBV6-4 to TRBJ1-2; D is possibly TRBD1 (5 bases). With 5 bases removed from V and 4 bases from J, the gap between germline ends came to 14 bases. The CDR3 contains 14 residues. Germline values: CDR1 MRHNA, CDR2 SNTAGT. In DNA, the CDR3 is TGTGCCAGCAGTCTTCGACAGAGCCCCTATGGCTACACCTTC. This sequence encodes CASSLRQSPYGYTF.

The table lists this clone with a few counts. The V and J genes are TRBV28 and TRBJ1-2; 8 nucleotides align to TRBD1. The germline V gene has CDR1 MDHEN and CDR2 SYDVKM. The CDR3 is 15 residues long. The ends lost 4 bases at V and 6 bases at J; junction bases unmatched: 10. The CDR3: CASSSPRQGRDGYTF. The CDR3 bases are TGTGCCAGCAGTTCGCCCCGACAGGGGAGGGATGGCTACACCTTC.

This chain connects TRBV14 to TRBJ1-4, with D perhaps matching TRBD1 (6 bases). CDR1 is SGHDN, CDR2 FVKESK, per germline. CDR3 length: 13 residues. Trimming took 4 bases from V and 6 from J, leaving 9 bases between them. CDR3 residues: CASSRGLDEKLFF. DNA for the CDR3: TGTGCCAGCAGCCGGGGGCTCGATGAAAAACTGTTTTTT.

The chain couples TRBV4-1 to TRBJ2-1, with 7 bases that match TRBD2. Germline V gene sequence: CDR1 MGHRA, CDR2 YSYEKL. The CDR3 runs to 17 residues. Trimming at V came to 4 bases and at J to 2 bases, leaving 11 bases not matched to a gene. The CDR3 nucleotides read TGCGCCAGCAGCCCCGGTGGGGCGGGAGAAACCTACAATGAGCAGTTCTTC. Its protein is CASSPGGAGETYNEQFF.

To note about this clone: Other DNA variants within this sample encode the same CDR3. This chain links TRBV19 with TRBJ1-1; the match to TRBD1 covers 7 bases. This CDR3 has 14 amino acids. Per germline, CDR1 LNHDA and CDR2 SQIVND (reference sequence). With 3 bases clipped from V and 1 base from J, the junction kept 2 bases outside the gene matches. This CDR3 reads CASSITGANTEAFF. For the CDR3, the DNA is TGTGCCAGTAGTATCACAGGGGCGAACACTGAAGCTTTCTTT.

This clone was counted a single time. CDR3 sequence reads: CASSRGLEYTDTQYF. The DNA for the CDR3 is TGTGCCAGCAGCCGGGGACTAGAATACACAGATACGCAGTATTTT. The gene calls are TRBV7-3 and TRBJ2-3; the match to TRBD2 covers 8 bases. V lost 5 bases and J lost 2; bases outside the gene matches: 6. There are 15 residues in the CDR3. Germline CDR1 SGHTA, CDR2 FQGTGA.

The chain combines TRBV27 with TRBJ1-4; D may be TRBD1 (6 bases). The CDR3 spans 13 residues. V lost 5 bases and J lost 8, with 12 bases in between. Germline V gives CDR1 MNHEY, CDR2 SMNVEV (reference sequence). CDR3 nucleotides: TGTGCCAGCAGTCTCACAGGGAGCGAAAAACTGTTTTTT. Amino acid sequence: CASSLTGSEKLFF. The entire variable domain, with the rest obtained from reference TRBV27 and TRBJ1-4, is as follows: EAQVTQNPRYLITVTGKKLTVTCSQNMNHEYMSWYRQDPGLGLRQIYYSMNVEVTDKGDVPEGYKVSRKEKRNFPLILESPSPNQTSLYFCASSLTGSEKLFFGSGTQLSVL.

This chain uses TRBV5-4 with TRBJ1-4, with a possible D match to TRBD1 (6 bases). V was cut by 3 bases and J by 3 bases, with 18 bases left in between. CDR3 size: 17 residues. The V gene's germline CDR1 is SGHNT and CDR2 YYREEE (reference sequence). CDR3 amino acids: CASSSNAGARANEKLFF. The CDR3 DNA sequence: TGTGCCAGCAGCTCCAATGCGGGGGCGCGGGCTAATGAAAAACTGTTTTTT.

The chain recombines TRBV6-5 with TRBJ2-3; D is undetermined. Trimming cost V 3 bases and J 2 bases, with 12 bases left between them. This CDR3 has 15 residues. CDR1 and CDR2 from the germline V gene are MNHEY and SVGAGI. The CDR3 bases are TGTGCCAGCAGTTATACGGGTTTTATCACAGATACGCAGTATTTT. It codes for CASSYTGFITDTQYF.

This sequence joins TRBV4-2 and TRBJ1-1; 8 bases agree with TRBD1. CDR1 is LGHNA, CDR2 YNFKEQ, per germline. The CDR3 loop spans 16 amino acids. The ends lost 2 bases at V and 6 bases at J; junction bases unmatched: 11. CDR3 protein: CASSQNGQGWFPEAFF. The DNA for the CDR3 is TGTGCCAGCAGCCAAAATGGACAGGGCTGGTTCCCTGAAGCTTTCTTT.

The chain carries TRBV19 and TRBJ1-2; D may be TRBD1 (6 bases). The CDR3 extends over 15 amino acids. The V gene's germline CDR1 is LNHDA and CDR2 SQIVND (reference sequence). Trimming took off 0 bases at V and 4 bases at J, with 12 bases between the two ends. The CDR3 coding sequence is TGTGCCAGTAGTATAGATCTCAGGGGAGCCTATGGCTACACCTTC. As protein: CASSIDLRGAYGYTF.

The chain links TRBV3-1 (or the pseudogene TRBV3-2) to TRBJ2-3; TRBD1 agrees at 10 bases. The CDR3 has 15 amino acids. V was clipped by 5 bases and J by 8 bases; unmatched bases: 10. The germline V gene encodes CDR1 LGHDT and CDR2 YNNKEL (reference sequence). The CDR3 nucleotides are TGTGCCAGCAGCGACGGACAGGGGGTATTCGCTACGCAGTATTTT. This encodes CASSDGQGVFATQYF.

CDR3 DNA sequence: TGCGCCAGCAGCTTGACTAGCTCGAGCTCCTACGAGCAGTACTTC. Translation: CASSLTSSSSYEQYF. The chain carries TRBV5-1 and TRBJ2-7; TRBD2 might be the D (6 bases). There are 15 residues in the CDR3. Per germline, CDR1 SGHRS and CDR2 YFSETQ. With 1 base removed from V and 0 bases from J, the gap between germline ends came to 11 bases.

This chain joins TRBV24-1 and TRBJ2-1; possible D gene TRBD1, 6 bases. CDR3 length equals 20 residues. Trimming shortened V by 3 bases and J by 0 bases, and 23 bases separated the two germline ends. Germline CDR1 and CDR2: KGHDR and SFDVKD. The CDR3 coding sequence is TGTGCCACCAGTGATCCACCGGGGCAACAGGGCAGTTCCTCCTACAATGAGCAGTTCTTC. As protein: CATSDPPGQQGSSSYNEQFF.

The rearrangement joins TRBV7-9 to TRBJ2-1; TRBD2 matches 10 bases. CDR3 length: 15 amino acids. Germline CDR1 is SEHNR and CDR2 is FQNEAQ (reference sequence). Losses at the gene ends were 5 bases for V and 5 bases for J; bases not matched to a gene: 6. This chain's CDR3 is CASSPRLAGDNEQFF. In nucleotides, the CDR3 is TGTGCCAGCAGCCCCCGGCTAGCGGGAGACAATGAGCAGTTCTTC. Filled out from reference TRBV7-9 and TRBJ2-1, the complete variable domain reads DTGVSQNPRHKITKRGQNVTFRCDPISEHNRLYWYRQTLGQGPEFLTYFQNEAQLEKSRLLSDRFSAERPKGSFSTLEIQRTEQGDSAMYLCASSPRLAGDNEQFFGPGTRLTVL.